This T cell receptor beta chain was identified in a study of tumor-infiltrating lymphocytes in oesophageal squamous cell carcinoma (dated by TCRdb to the mid-2010s). This clonotype has ten or more counts. This receptor's antigen is unknown. No much larger clone is present one base from it, and per-base qualities are unavailable. Library preparation employed PCR. This sample was sequenced with an Illumina HiSeq 2000. TCRdb reworked the public reads: Q25 trimming with fastp, MiXCR clone assembly, productive beta chains retained. For every CDR3 protein sequence, its rows merge into one entry that carries the most common genes and DNA. Present in this sample are some 10,000 distinct CDR3 sequences, roughly 53% of which were seen just once. Almost 25% of the sample goes to the ten largest clones. Ends trimmed: V by 6 bases, J by 7 bases; bases unmatched to a gene: 6. Spanning cysteine to phenylalanine, the CDR3 consists of 14 amino acids. The CDR3 DNA has 42 bases and is translated from base 1. From a lookup of the germline V gene (reference sequence), CDR1 and CDR2 are MNHEY and SMNVEV.

The source is a male donor with esophageal squamous cell carcinoma. The chain was built from TRBV27 and TRBJ2-1; TRBD1 lines up with 10 middle nucleotides. What was sequenced was esophageal tumor tissue. For the CDR3, the sequence is CASRSGTGVNEQFF. The DNA sequence is as follows: TGTGCCAGCAGAAGTGGGACAGGGGTGAATGAGCAGTTCTTC.